These T cell receptor beta chains were read from a single sample in a study of identical twins. TCRdb re-analysed the 5' RACE reads in MiXCR, keeping a single row per CDR3 protein. Among more than 1.5 million distinct CDR3 sequences listed, under 35% were seen once. Material for sequencing was cord blood. These receptors were obtained from a newborn girl in good health. Each CDR3 is given with its conserved first and last residue. A D gene is named only where the DNA matches it firmly. Only part of the rows carry a size: once, few, many, or a class if the clone is expanded.

cdr3_aa,cdr3_nt,d_call,j_call,clone_size,v_call
CASSWAGTTSYNEQYF,TGTGCCAGCAGTTGGGCCGGGACTACCTCCTACAATGAGCAGTACTTC,TRBD2,TRBJ2-7,NA,TRBV27
CAISERQLNTEAFF,TGTGCCATCAGTGAGAGGCAGCTGAACACTGAAGCTTTCTTT,NA,TRBJ1-1,NA,TRBV10-3
CAISEHRDFLPEQYF,TGTGCCATCAGTGAACACCGGGACTTTCTGCCCGAGCAGTACTTC,NA,TRBJ2-7,few,TRBV10-3
CSVGEREGSETQYF,TGCAGCGTTGGGGAGCGGGAGGGCTCGGAGACCCAGTACTTC,TRBD2,TRBJ2-5,NA,TRBV29-1
CASSPHPRADYGYTF,TGTGCCAGCAGCCCACACCCAAGGGCAGACTATGGCTACACCTTC,NA,TRBJ1-2,few,TRBV3-1
CASSSEGARMDTQYF,TGTGCCAGCAGTTCGGAAGGGGCCAGGATGGATACGCAGTATTTT,NA,TRBJ2-3,few,TRBV6-5
CASSPLGGTANEKLFF,TGTGCCAGCAGTCCCTTGGGGGGGACGGCGAATGAAAAACTGTTTTTT,NA,TRBJ1-4,NA,TRBV6-1
CASSLVPAGETQYF,TGCGCCAGCAGCTTGGTCCCGGCGGGAGAGACCCAGTACTTC,NA,TRBJ2-5,NA,TRBV5-1
CASRRALGGAFF,TGTGCCAGCAGGAGGGCACTGGGAGGGGCTTTCTTT,NA,TRBJ1-1,NA,TRBV28
CASSYQLGYGYTF,TGTGCCAGCAGTTACCAACTGGGGTATGGCTACACCTTC,NA,TRBJ1-2,NA,TRBV6-2/TRBV6-3
CAIQLEQYNEQFF,TGTGCCATCCAGCTTGAACAGTACAATGAGCAGTTCTTC,NA,TRBJ2-1,NA,TRBV10-3
CTSSLTSNEQYF,TGCACCAGCAGCTTGACTAGTAATGAGCAGTACTTC,NA,TRBJ2-7,NA,TRBV5-1
CASIDRGKVTEAFF,TGTGCCAGCATTGACAGGGGGAAGGTCACTGAAGCTTTCTTT,TRBD1,TRBJ1-1,NA,TRBV6-1
CASSGWTGALRNYEQYF,TGTGCCAGCAGCGGATGGACAGGGGCCCTTCGAAATTACGAGCAGTACTTC,TRBD1,TRBJ2-7,NA,TRBV3-1
CASSYQGPGSGRSGNEQFF,TGTGCCAGCAGTTACCAGGGTCCGGGTAGCGGGAGATCAGGGAATGAGCAGTTCTTC,TRBD2,TRBJ2-1,NA,TRBV6-5
CASSLYREFGSNQPQHF,TGTGCCAGCAGCCTTTACAGGGAATTCGGGAGCAATCAGCCCCAGCATTTT,NA,TRBJ1-5,NA,TRBV14
CASSPPSHGNIQYF,TGTGCCAGCAGTCCACCTTCCCACGGAAACATTCAGTACTTC,NA,TRBJ2-4,NA,TRBV6-6
CASSRDTQETQYF,TGTGCCAGCAGTCGGGACACTCAAGAGACCCAGTACTTC,NA,TRBJ2-5,many,TRBV28
CASSQYRGLAHDNEQFF,TGTGCCAGCAGCCAATACCGGGGACTAGCGCACGACAATGAGCAGTTCTTC,TRBD2,TRBJ2-1,few,TRBV4-2
CATSDRTPTESRRDTDTQYF,TGTGCCACCAGTGACCGTACCCCCACCGAGTCTAGGCGGGACACAGATACGCAGTATTTT,NA,TRBJ2-3,few,TRBV24-1
CASSLAGQGARTGELFF,TGCGCCAGCAGCTTGGCCGGACAGGGGGCGCGAACCGGGGAGCTGTTTTTT,TRBD1,TRBJ2-2,once,TRBV5-1
CASSSEAAANEKLFF,TGTGCCAGCAGCTCGGAGGCGGCAGCAAATGAAAAACTGTTTTTT,NA,TRBJ1-4,NA,TRBV7-9
CASSQPLGWLFF,TGCGCCAGCAGCCAACCCTTAGGGTGGCTGTTTTTT,NA,TRBJ2-2,NA,TRBV4-1
CSARTESKNIQYF,TGCAGTGCTCGGACCGAATCCAAAAACATTCAGTACTTC,NA,TRBJ2-4,NA,TRBV20-1
CASSQDRGFPYEQYF,TGCGCCAGCAGCCAAGATAGGGGGTTCCCTTACGAGCAGTACTTC,NA,TRBJ2-7,few,TRBV4-1
CSARRGFYYEQYF,TGCAGTGCTAGGAGAGGGTTCTACTACGAGCAGTACTTC,NA,TRBJ2-7,few,TRBV20-1
CAWSPGNRYGYTF,TGTGCCTGGAGCCCAGGGAACCGCTATGGCTACACCTTC,NA,TRBJ1-2,NA,TRBV30
CASSSQDDTTDTQYF,TGTGCCAGCAGCTCCCAGGACGATACCACAGATACGCAGTATTTT,NA,TRBJ2-3,NA,TRBV27
CASSLPGVVNEQFF,TGCGCCAGCAGCCTCCCCGGAGTAGTTAATGAGCAGTTCTTC,NA,TRBJ2-1,NA,TRBV5-1